The source of this T cell receptor (beta chain) is a study of vaccination and CD4 T cells after COVID-19. A note on this clonotype: Its target is not known.

The CDR3 extends over 15 amino acids. The germline V gene encodes CDR1 LNHDA and CDR2 SQIVND (reference sequence). The germline V and J ends were trimmed by 3 bases and 4 bases, with 13 bases remaining between them. Treatment denoted: approximately 10-day PBMC culture with coronavirus spike peptide pools or control peptides (ViraFEST assay). On day 3 and again on day 7, fresh IL-2 medium was used to replace half the medium. At the Johns Hopkins FTIC core, DNA taken from cultured CD4+ T cells was sequenced by way of the Oncomine TCR Beta short-read assay. TCRdb called the PCR reads again in MiXCR, with one record for every CDR3 protein. Seen here are approximately 23,000 distinct CDR3 sequences, about 50% observed once, and the top ten hold roughly 28%.

The sequence was obtained from a human donor who received a COVID-19 vaccine. The chain joins TRBV19 to TRBJ1-5; possible D gene TRBD1, 5 bases. The sample here was CD4+ T cells from blood, cultured in vitro, taken before SARS-CoV-2 vaccination. The CDR3 coding sequence is TGTGCCAGTAGTATCCCAAATTGGGGGAATCAGCCCCAGCATTTT. It encodes CASSIPNWGNQPQHF.